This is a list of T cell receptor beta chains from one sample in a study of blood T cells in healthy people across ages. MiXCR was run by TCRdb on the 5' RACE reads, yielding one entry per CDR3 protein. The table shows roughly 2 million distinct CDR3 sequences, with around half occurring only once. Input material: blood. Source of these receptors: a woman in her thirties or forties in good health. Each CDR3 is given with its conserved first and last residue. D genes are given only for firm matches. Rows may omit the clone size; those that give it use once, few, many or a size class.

CDR3aa: CASSLFPEAYEQYF; CDR3nt: TGTGCCAGCAGTTTATTCCCTGAAGCCTACGAGCAGTACTTC; v_gene: TRBV27; abundance: -; d_gene: -; j_gene: TRBJ2-7
CDR3aa: CASSPDRVKHEQFF; CDR3nt: TGTGCCAGCAGCCCGGACCGGGTTAAGCATGAGCAGTTCTTC; v_gene: TRBV28; abundance: few; d_gene: -; j_gene: TRBJ2-1
CDR3aa: CASSPLSGRATDTQYF; CDR3nt: TGTGCCAGCTCACCACTGAGCGGCAGGGCGACAGATACGCAGTATTTT; v_gene: TRBV18; abundance: -; d_gene: -; j_gene: TRBJ2-3
CDR3aa: CASSEGGPGSSYEQYF; CDR3nt: TGTGCCAGCAGCGAAGGAGGACCGGGGAGCTCCTACGAGCAGTACTTC; v_gene: TRBV21-1; abundance: -; d_gene: -; j_gene: TRBJ2-7
CDR3aa: CASSSTNPGTGSFYEQYF; CDR3nt: TGTGCCAGCAGTAGTACCAATCCCGGGACAGGATCTTTCTACGAGCAGTACTTC; v_gene: TRBV6-2/TRBV6-3; abundance: -; d_gene: TRBD1; j_gene: TRBJ2-7
CDR3aa: CASSLEVGGAFGTDTQYF; CDR3nt: TGTGCCAGCAGCTTAGAAGTCGGGGGGGCCTTTGGCACAGATACGCAGTATTTT; v_gene: TRBV7-8; abundance: once; d_gene: TRBD2; j_gene: TRBJ2-3
CDR3aa: CASSLSFGGSQGQETQYF; CDR3nt: TGTGCCAGCAGCTTAAGCTTCGGCGGGTCGCAGGGACAAGAGACCCAGTACTTC; v_gene: TRBV13; abundance: -; d_gene: -; j_gene: TRBJ2-5
CDR3aa: CASRFGGAQETQYF; CDR3nt: TGTGCCAGCCGATTCGGGGGGGCGCAAGAGACCCAGTACTTC; v_gene: TRBV5-5; abundance: -; d_gene: TRBD2; j_gene: TRBJ2-5
CDR3aa: CASSFGQGAAEQYF; CDR3nt: TGTGCCAGCAGTTTCGGACAGGGGGCTGCAGAGCAGTACTTC; v_gene: TRBV27; abundance: -; d_gene: TRBD1; j_gene: TRBJ2-7
CDR3aa: CASSTKRLAGGIDTQYF; CDR3nt: TGCGCCAGCAGCACTAAAAGACTAGCGGGGGGGATAGATACGCAGTATTTT; v_gene: TRBV5-1; abundance: -; d_gene: TRBD2; j_gene: TRBJ2-3
CDR3aa: CASSYSKRQPQHF; CDR3nt: TGTGCCAGCAGTTACTCTAAGCGGCAGCCCCAGCATTTT; v_gene: TRBV6-5; abundance: -; d_gene: -; j_gene: TRBJ1-5
CDR3aa: CASRRDSYNEQYF; CDR3nt: TGTGCCAGCAGGCGGGACTCCTACAATGAGCAGTACTTC; v_gene: TRBV12-3/TRBV12-4; abundance: few; d_gene: -; j_gene: TRBJ2-7
CDR3aa: CASRSGEQPQHF; CDR3nt: TGTGCCAGCAGATCAGGGGAGCAGCCCCAGCATTTT; v_gene: TRBV27; abundance: -; d_gene: -; j_gene: TRBJ1-5
CDR3aa: CASSLAGFGETQYF; CDR3nt: TGTGCCAGCAGCTTAGCAGGGTTCGGCGAGACCCAGTACTTC; v_gene: TRBV7-2; abundance: few; d_gene: -; j_gene: TRBJ2-5
CDR3aa: CASSFGLAGGPDTQYF; CDR3nt: TGTGCCAGCAGCTTCGGACTAGCGGGGGGGCCGGATACGCAGTATTTT; v_gene: TRBV9; abundance: -; d_gene: TRBD2; j_gene: TRBJ2-3
CDR3aa: CSVVGGTGEQYF; CDR3nt: TGCAGCGTTGTAGGCGGGACAGGTGAGCAGTACTTC; v_gene: TRBV29-1; abundance: many; d_gene: TRBD1; j_gene: TRBJ2-7
CDR3aa: CASSQRGQGGYTF; CDR3nt: TGTGCCAGCAGCCAACGAGGACAGGGCGGCTACACCTTC; v_gene: TRBV4-2; abundance: -; d_gene: TRBD1; j_gene: TRBJ1-2
CDR3aa: CSGDGSYNEQFF; CDR3nt: TGCAGTGGGGACGGGTCCTACAATGAGCAGTTCTTC; v_gene: TRBV20-1; abundance: -; d_gene: -; j_gene: TRBJ2-1
CDR3aa: CASSQKMSGTRGYF; CDR3nt: TGCGCCAGCAGCCAAAAAATGTCCGGGACTAGAGGGTACTTC; v_gene: TRBV4-1; abundance: -; d_gene: TRBD2; j_gene: TRBJ2-5
CDR3aa: CSVEGPSGTNYGYTF; CDR3nt: TGCAGCGTTGAAGGGCCATCGGGTACTAACTATGGCTACACCTTC; v_gene: TRBV29-1; abundance: few; d_gene: -; j_gene: TRBJ1-2
CDR3aa: CASSSPGGPYEQYF; CDR3nt: TGCGCCAGCAGCTCACCAGGGGGACCCTACGAGCAGTACTTC; v_gene: TRBV5-1; abundance: many; d_gene: TRBD1; j_gene: TRBJ2-7
CDR3aa: CASRKTGSNSPLHF; CDR3nt: TGTGCCAGCAGGAAGACAGGCTCTAATTCACCCCTCCACTTT; v_gene: TRBV12-3/TRBV12-4; abundance: -; d_gene: -; j_gene: TRBJ1-6
CDR3aa: CASSLAARYQETQYF; CDR3nt: TGTGCCAGCAGCTTAGCAGCCAGATATCAAGAGACCCAGTACTTC; v_gene: TRBV7-2; abundance: few; d_gene: -; j_gene: TRBJ2-5
CDR3aa: CSARGAGGYEQYF; CDR3nt: TGCAGTGCTAGGGGAGCGGGGGGTTACGAGCAGTACTTC; v_gene: TRBV20-1; abundance: -; d_gene: TRBD2; j_gene: TRBJ2-7
CDR3aa: CASSPTGGLGTEAFF; CDR3nt: TGTGCCAGCAGCCCGACAGGAGGTCTGGGAACTGAAGCTTTCTTT; v_gene: TRBV28; abundance: -; d_gene: -; j_gene: TRBJ1-1
CDR3aa: CASSLGLAGGHTYNEQFF; CDR3nt: TGTGCTAGCAGCCTAGGACTAGCGGGGGGCCATACCTACAATGAGCAGTTCTTC; v_gene: TRBV7-7; abundance: -; d_gene: TRBD2; j_gene: TRBJ2-1
CDR3aa: CASSYSRGLTQTNTQYF; CDR3nt: TGCGCCAGCAGTTACTCGAGGGGACTCACCCAGACTAATACGCAGTATTTT; v_gene: TRBV6-2/TRBV6-3; abundance: -; d_gene: -; j_gene: TRBJ2-3
CDR3aa: CASSPGNIDEQFF; CDR3nt: TGTGCCAGCAGCCCAGGGAATATCGATGAGCAGTTCTTC; v_gene: TRBV5-6; abundance: -; d_gene: -; j_gene: TRBJ2-1
CDR3aa: CASSYFGLAETNYEQYF; CDR3nt: TGTGCCAGCAGTTACTTTGGGCTAGCGGAGACCAATTACGAGCAGTACTTC; v_gene: TRBV6-2/TRBV6-3; abundance: once; d_gene: TRBD2; j_gene: TRBJ2-7
CDR3aa: CAASDFGRYQETQYF; CDR3nt: TGTGCCGCCAGTGATTTCGGCAGGTACCAAGAGACCCAGTACTTC; v_gene: TRBV24-1; abundance: -; d_gene: -; j_gene: TRBJ2-5
CDR3aa: CASSQAWGTNEKLFF; CDR3nt: TGTGCCAGCAGCCAAGCTTGGGGTACTAATGAAAAACTGTTTTTT; v_gene: TRBV14; abundance: -; d_gene: -; j_gene: TRBJ1-4
CDR3aa: CASSLSGRSNQPQHF; CDR3nt: TGTGCCAGCAGCTTATCAGGACGAAGCAATCAGCCCCAGCATTTT; v_gene: TRBV7-2; abundance: -; d_gene: -; j_gene: TRBJ1-5
CDR3aa: CASSVGQGGRKTQYF; CDR3nt: TGTGCCAGCAGCGTCGGACAGGGAGGTCGCAAGACCCAGTACTTC; v_gene: TRBV9; abundance: -; d_gene: TRBD1; j_gene: TRBJ2-5
CDR3aa: CASSQDWPTYEQYF; CDR3nt: TGCGCCAGCAGCCAAGATTGGCCAACCTACGAGCAGTACTTC; v_gene: TRBV4-3; abundance: few; d_gene: -; j_gene: TRBJ2-7
CDR3aa: CSVAGTGINYGYTF; CDR3nt: TGCAGCGTCGCCGGGACAGGGATAAACTATGGCTACACCTTC; v_gene: TRBV29-1; abundance: -; d_gene: TRBD1; j_gene: TRBJ1-2
CDR3aa: CSAMPSRRQIVYEQYF; CDR3nt: TGCAGTGCTATGCCTAGCAGGCGCCAAATAGTCTACGAGCAGTACTTC; v_gene: TRBV20-1; abundance: -; d_gene: -; j_gene: TRBJ2-7
CDR3aa: CASRLVLSNEQYF; CDR3nt: TGTGCCAGCAGACTAGTCCTTAGCAATGAGCAGTACTTC; v_gene: TRBV3-1; abundance: -; d_gene: -; j_gene: TRBJ2-7
CDR3aa: CASSQDGILREQYF; CDR3nt: TGCGCCAGCAGCCAAGATGGGATACTACGAGAGCAGTACTTC; v_gene: TRBV4-3; abundance: -; d_gene: -; j_gene: TRBJ2-5
CDR3aa: CASSQSDRGAQPQHF; CDR3nt: TGCGCCAGCAGCCAATCAGACCGGGGGGCCCAGCCCCAGCATTTT; v_gene: TRBV4-3; abundance: few; d_gene: -; j_gene: TRBJ1-5
CDR3aa: CASSLGSPGADTQYF; CDR3nt: TGTGCCAGCAGCTTAGGAAGCCCGGGGGCAGATACGCAGTATTTT; v_gene: TRBV11-2; abundance: -; d_gene: -; j_gene: TRBJ2-3